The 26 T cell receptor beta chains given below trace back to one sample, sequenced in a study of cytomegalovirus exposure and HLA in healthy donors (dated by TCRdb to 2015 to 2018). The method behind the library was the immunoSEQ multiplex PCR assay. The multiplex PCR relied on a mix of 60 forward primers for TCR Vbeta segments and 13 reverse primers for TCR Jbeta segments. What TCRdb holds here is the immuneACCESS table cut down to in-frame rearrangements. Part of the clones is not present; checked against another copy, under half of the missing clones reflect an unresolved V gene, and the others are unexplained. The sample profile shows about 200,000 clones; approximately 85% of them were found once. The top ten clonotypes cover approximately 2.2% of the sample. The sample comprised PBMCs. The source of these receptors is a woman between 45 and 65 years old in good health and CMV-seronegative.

CDR3 in DNA: TGTGCCAGCAGTTACCGGGACTCTGGCTACACCTTC. Its translation is CASSYRDSGYTF. The chain couples TRBV6-6 to TRBJ1-2; D perhaps matches TRBD1 (5 bases). The CDR3 covers 12 residues. Germline CDR1 reads MNHNY; CDR2 reads SVGAGI (reference sequence). With 2 bases removed from V and 7 bases from J, the gap between germline ends came to 8 bases.

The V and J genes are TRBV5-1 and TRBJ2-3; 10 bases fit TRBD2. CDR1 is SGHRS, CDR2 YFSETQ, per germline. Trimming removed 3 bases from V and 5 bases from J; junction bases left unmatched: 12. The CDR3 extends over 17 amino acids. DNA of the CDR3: TGCGCCAGCAGCTGGGGAAAAGCGGGAGGGCCCCAAGATACGCAGTATTTT. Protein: CASSWGKAGGPQDTQYF. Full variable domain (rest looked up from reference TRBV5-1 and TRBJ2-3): KAGVTQTPRYLIKTRGQQVTLSCSPISGHRSVSWYQQTPGQGLQFLFEYFSETQRNKGNFPGRFSGRQFSNSRSEMNVSTLELGDSALYLCASSWGKAGGPQDTQYFGPGTRLTVL.

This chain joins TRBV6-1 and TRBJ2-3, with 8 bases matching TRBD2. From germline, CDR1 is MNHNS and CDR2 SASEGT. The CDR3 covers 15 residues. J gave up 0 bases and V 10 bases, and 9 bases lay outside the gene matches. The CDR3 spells CATQKLADSTDTQYF. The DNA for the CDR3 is TGTGCCACCCAAAAACTAGCGGATAGCACAGATACGCAGTATTTT.

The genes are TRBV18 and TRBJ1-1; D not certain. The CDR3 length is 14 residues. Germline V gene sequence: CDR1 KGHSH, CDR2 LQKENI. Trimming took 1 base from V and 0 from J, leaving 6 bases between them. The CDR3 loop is CASSPLTVNTEAFF. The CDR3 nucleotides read TGTGCCAGCTCACCACTGACTGTGAACACTGAAGCTTTCTTT.

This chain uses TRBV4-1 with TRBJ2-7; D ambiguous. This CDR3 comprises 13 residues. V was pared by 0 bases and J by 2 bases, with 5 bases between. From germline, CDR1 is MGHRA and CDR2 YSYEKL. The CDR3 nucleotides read TGCGCCAGCAGCCAAGATAACACCTACGAGCAGTACTTC. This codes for CASSQDNTYEQYF.

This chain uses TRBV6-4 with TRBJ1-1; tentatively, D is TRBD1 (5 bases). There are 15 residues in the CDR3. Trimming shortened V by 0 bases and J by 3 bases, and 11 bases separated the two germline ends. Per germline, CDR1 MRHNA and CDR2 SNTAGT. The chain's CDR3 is CASSDSAGGDTEAFF. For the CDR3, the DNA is TGTGCCAGCAGTGACTCGGCGGGGGGGGACACTGAAGCTTTCTTT.

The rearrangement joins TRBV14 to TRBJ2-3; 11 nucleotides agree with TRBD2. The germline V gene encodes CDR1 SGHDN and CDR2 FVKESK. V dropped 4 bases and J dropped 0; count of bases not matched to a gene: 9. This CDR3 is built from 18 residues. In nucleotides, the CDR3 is TGTGCCAGCAGCCTGTTTAGCGGGAGGGCCTGGAGCACAGATACGCAGTATTTT. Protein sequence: CASSLFSGRAWSTDTQYF.

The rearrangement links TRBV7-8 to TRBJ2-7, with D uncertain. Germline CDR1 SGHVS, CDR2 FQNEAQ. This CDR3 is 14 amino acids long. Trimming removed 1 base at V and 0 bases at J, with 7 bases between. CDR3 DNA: TGTGCCAGCAGCTTAGGCACATTCTCCTACGAGCAGTACTTC. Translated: CASSLGTFSYEQYF. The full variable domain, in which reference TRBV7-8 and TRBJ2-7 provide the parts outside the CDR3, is GAGVSQSPRYKVAKRGQDVALRCDPISGHVSLFWYQQALGQGPEFLTYFQNEAQLDKSGLPSDRFFAERPEGSVSTLKIQRTQQEDSAVYLCASSLGTFSYEQYFGPGTRLTVT.

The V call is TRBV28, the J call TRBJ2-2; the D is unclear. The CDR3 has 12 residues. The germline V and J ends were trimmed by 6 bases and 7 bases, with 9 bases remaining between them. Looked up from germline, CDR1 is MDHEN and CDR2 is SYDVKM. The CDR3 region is CASSPPVGELFF. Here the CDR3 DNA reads TGTGCCAGCAGCCCTCCCGTCGGGGAGCTGTTTTTT.

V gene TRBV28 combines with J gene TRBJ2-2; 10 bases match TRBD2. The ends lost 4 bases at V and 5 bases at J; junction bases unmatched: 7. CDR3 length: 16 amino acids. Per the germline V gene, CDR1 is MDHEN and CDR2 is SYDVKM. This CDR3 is CASSSGLAEGTGELFF. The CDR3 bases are TGTGCCAGCAGTTCAGGACTAGCGGAAGGGACCGGGGAGCTGTTTTTT.

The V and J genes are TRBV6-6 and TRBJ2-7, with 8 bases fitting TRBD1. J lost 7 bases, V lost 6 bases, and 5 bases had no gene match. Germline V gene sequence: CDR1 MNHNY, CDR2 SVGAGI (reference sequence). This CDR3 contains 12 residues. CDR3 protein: CASRQGAREQYF. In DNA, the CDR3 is TGTGCCAGCAGGCAGGGGGCGCGGGAGCAGTACTTC.

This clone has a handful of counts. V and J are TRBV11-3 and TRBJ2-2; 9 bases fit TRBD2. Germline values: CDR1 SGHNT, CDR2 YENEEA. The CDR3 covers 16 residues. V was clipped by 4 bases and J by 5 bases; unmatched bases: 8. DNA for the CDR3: TGTGCCAGCAGCTCCCGAGGTAGCGGGAGTACCGGGGAGCTGTTTTTT. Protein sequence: CASSSRGSGSTGELFF.

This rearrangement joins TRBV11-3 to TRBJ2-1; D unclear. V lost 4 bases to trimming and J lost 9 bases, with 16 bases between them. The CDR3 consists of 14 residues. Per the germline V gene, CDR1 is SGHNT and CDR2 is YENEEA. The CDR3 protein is CASSSFTGATEQFF. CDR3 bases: TGTGCCAGCAGCTCTTTTACCGGAGCCACTGAGCAGTTCTTC.

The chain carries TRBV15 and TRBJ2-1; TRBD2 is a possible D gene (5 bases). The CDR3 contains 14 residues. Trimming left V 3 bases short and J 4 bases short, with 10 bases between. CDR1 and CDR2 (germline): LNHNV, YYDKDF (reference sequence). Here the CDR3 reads CATSRDFQYNEQFF. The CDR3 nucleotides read TGTGCCACCAGCAGGGACTTTCAGTACAATGAGCAGTTCTTC.

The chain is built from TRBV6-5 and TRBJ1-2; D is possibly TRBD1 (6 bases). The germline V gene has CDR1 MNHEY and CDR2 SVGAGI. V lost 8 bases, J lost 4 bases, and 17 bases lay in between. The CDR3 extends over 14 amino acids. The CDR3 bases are TGTGCCAGCCAAAGGGACAACTTGGGCTATGGCTACACCTTC. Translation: CASQRDNLGYGYTF.

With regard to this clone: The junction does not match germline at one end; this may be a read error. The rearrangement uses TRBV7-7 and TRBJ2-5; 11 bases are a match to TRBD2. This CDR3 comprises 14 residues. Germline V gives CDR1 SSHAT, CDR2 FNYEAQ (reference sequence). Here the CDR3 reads CASSIAGGGETQYF. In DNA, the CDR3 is TGTGCCAGCAGCATAGCGGGAGGGGGGGAGACCCAGTACTTC.

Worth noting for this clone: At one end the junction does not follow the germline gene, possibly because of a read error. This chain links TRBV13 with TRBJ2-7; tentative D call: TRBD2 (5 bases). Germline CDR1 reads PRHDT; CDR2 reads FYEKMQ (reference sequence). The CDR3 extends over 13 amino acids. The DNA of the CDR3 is TGTGCCAGCAGCCCCCAACCCGACTACAAGCAGTACTTC. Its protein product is CASSPQPDYKQYF.

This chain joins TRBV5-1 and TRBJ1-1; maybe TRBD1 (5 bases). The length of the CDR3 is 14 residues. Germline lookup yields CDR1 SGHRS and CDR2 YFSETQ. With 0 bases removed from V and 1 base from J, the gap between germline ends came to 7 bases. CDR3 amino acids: CASSLGTQNTEAFF. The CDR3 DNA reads TGCGCCAGCAGCTTGGGGACACAGAACACTGAAGCTTTCTTT. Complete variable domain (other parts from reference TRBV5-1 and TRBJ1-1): KAGVTQTPRYLIKTRGQQVTLSCSPISGHRSVSWYQQTPGQGLQFLFEYFSETQRNKGNFPGRFSGRQFSNSRSEMNVSTLELGDSALYLCASSLGTQNTEAFFGQGTRLTVV.

CDR3 loop: CASSLQGWDSYNEQFF. CDR3 DNA: TGCGCCAGCAGCCTACAGGGGTGGGACTCCTACAATGAGCAGTTCTTC. The V gene is TRBV5-1, the J gene TRBJ2-1; 7 bases are shared with TRBD1. The CDR3 contains 16 residues. Germline loops: CDR1 SGHRS, CDR2 YFSETQ. Trimming took 4 bases from V and 0 from J; bases not matched to a gene: 7.

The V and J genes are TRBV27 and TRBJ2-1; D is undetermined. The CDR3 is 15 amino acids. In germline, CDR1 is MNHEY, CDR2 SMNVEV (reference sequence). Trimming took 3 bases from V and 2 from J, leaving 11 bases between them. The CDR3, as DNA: TGTGCCAGCAGTTTGGTAGGTACAGCCTACAATGAGCAGTTCTTC. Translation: CASSLVGTAYNEQFF.

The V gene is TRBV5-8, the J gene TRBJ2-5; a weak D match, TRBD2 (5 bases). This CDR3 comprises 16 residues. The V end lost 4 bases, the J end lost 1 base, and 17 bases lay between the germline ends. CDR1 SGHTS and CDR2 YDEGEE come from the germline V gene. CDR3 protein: CASSKIRTSTQETQYF. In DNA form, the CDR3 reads TGTGCCAGCAGCAAAATTCGGACTTCGACCCAAGAGACCCAGTACTTC. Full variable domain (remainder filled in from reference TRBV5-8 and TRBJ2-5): EAGVTQSPTHLIKTRGQQATLRCSPISGHTSVYWYQQALGLGLQFLLWYDEGEERNRGNFPPRFSGRQFPNYSSELNVNALELEDSALYLCASSKIRTSTQETQYFGPGTRLLVL.

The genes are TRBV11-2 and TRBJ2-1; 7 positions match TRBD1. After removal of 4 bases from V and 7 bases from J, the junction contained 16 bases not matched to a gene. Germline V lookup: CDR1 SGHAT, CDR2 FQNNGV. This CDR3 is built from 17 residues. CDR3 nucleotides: TGTGCCAGCAGCTCAGGGGGAGCAGGGCCTATAGTGAATGAGCAGTTCTTC. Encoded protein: CASSSGGAGPIVNEQFF.

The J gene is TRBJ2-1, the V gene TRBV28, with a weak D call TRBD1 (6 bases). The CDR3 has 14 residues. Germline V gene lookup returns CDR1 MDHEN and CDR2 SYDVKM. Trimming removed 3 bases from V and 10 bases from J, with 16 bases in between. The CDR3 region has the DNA TGTGCCAGCAGTTTTGAGGACAGACGAAGGGAGCAGTTCTTC. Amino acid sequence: CASSFEDRRREQFF.

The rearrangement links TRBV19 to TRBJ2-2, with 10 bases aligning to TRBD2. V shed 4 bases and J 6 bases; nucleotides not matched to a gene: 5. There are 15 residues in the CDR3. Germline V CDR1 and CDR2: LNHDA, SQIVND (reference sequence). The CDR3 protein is CASSTLAGGAGELFF. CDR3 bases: TGTGCCAGTAGTACCTTAGCGGGAGGTGCCGGGGAGCTGTTTTTT.

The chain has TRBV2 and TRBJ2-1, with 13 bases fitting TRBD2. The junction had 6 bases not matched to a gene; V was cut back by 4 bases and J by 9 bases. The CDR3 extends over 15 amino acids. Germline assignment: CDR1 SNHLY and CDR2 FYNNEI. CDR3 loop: CASSGTSGRMAEQFF. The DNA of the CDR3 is TGTGCCAGCAGTGGGACTAGCGGGAGAATGGCTGAGCAGTTCTTC.

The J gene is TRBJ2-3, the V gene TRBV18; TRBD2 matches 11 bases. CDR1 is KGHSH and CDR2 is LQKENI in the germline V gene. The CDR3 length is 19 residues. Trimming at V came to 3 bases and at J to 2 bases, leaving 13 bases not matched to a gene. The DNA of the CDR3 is TGTGCCAGCTCACCCCTTCCGTGGCCTAGCGGGAGGTACACAGATACGCAGTATTTT. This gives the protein CASSPLPWPSGRYTDTQYF.